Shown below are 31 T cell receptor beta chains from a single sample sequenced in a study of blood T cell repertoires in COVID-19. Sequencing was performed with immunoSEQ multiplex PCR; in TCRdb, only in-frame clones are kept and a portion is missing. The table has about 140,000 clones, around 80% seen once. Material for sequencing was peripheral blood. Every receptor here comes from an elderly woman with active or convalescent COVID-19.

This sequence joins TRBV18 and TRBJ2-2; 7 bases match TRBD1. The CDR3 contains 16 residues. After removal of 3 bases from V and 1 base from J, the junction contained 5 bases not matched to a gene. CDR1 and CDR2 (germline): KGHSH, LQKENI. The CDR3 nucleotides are TGTGCCAGCTCACCTTTAGGACAGGAGAACACCGGGGAGCTGTTTTTT. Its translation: CASSPLGQENTGELFF.

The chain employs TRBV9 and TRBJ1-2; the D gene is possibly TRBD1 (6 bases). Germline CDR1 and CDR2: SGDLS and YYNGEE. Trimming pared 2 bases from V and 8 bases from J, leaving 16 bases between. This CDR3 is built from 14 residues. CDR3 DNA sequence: TGTGCCAGCAGCGTGGGAGACAGGTCGGGCGGCTACACCTTC. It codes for CASSVGDRSGGYTF.

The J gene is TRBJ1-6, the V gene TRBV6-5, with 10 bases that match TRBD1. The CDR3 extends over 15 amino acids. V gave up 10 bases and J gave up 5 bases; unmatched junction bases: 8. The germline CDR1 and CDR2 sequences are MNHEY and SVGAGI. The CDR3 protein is CAIRTGGGNNSPLHF. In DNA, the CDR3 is TGTGCCATCAGGACAGGGGGAGGGAATAATTCACCCCTCCACTTT.

The CDR3 region has the DNA TGTGCCACGCGACAGGGAAGCTCCTATAATTCACCCCTCCACTTT. Amino acids: CATRQGSSYNSPLHF. The V call is TRBV2, the J call TRBJ1-6, with 7 bases matching TRBD1. Trimming removed 10 bases from V and 0 bases from J; junction bases left unmatched: 6. Germline V gene sequence: CDR1 SNHLY, CDR2 FYNNEI. The CDR3 sequence is 15 residues long. Drawing the rest from reference TRBV2 and TRBJ1-6, the complete variable domain is EPEVTQTPSHQVTQMGQEVILRCVPISNHLYFYWYRQILGQKVEFLVSFYNNEISEKSEIFDDQFSVERPDGSNFTLKIRSTKLEDSAMYFCATRQGSSYNSPLHFGNGTRLTVT.

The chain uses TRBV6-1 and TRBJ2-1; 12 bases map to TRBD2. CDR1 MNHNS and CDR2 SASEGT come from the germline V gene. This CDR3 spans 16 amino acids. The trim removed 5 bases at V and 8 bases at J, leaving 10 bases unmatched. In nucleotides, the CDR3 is TGTGCCAGCAGTAAAGGCCCTAGCGGGGGGGCTTATGAGCAGTTCTTC. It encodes CASSKGPSGGAYEQFF.

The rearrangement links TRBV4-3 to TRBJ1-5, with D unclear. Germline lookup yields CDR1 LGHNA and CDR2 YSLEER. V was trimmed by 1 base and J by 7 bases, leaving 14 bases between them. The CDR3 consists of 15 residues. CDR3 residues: CASSQGVASGQPQHF. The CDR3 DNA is TGCGCCAGCAGCCAAGGTGTAGCAAGCGGACAGCCCCAGCATTTT.

The CDR3 DNA follows: TGTGCCAGCAGCAAATCCGGGACAGGGAGGGGTGAAAAACTGTTTTTT. It codes for CASSKSGTGRGEKLFF. V and J are TRBV25-1 and TRBJ1-4; 9 nucleotides match TRBD1. The germline V gene encodes CDR1 MGHDK and CDR2 SYGVNS. The V gene end was trimmed by 6 bases and the J gene end by 7 bases; junction bases not matched to a gene: 12. The CDR3 runs 16 residues.

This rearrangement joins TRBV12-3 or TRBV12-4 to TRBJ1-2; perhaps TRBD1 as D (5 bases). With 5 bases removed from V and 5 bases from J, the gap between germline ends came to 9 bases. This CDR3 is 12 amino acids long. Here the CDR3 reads CASSAAGYGYTF. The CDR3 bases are TGTGCCAGCAGTGCCGCAGGGTATGGCTACACCTTC.

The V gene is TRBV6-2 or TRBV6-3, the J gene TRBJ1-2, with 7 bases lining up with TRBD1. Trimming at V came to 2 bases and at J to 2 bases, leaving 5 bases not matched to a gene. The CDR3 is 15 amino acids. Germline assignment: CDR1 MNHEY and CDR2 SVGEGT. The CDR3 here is CASSYRSGGNYGYTF. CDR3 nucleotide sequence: TGTGCCAGCAGTTACAGGTCAGGGGGAAACTATGGCTACACCTTC.

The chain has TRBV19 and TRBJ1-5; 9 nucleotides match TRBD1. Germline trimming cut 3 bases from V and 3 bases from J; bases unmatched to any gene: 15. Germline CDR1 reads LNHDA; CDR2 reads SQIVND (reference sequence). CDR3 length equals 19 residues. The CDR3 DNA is TGTGCCAGTAGTATGGCAGGGGGGGGACAGGGATCAACCAATCAGCCCCAGCATTTT. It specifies CASSMAGGGQGSTNQPQHF.

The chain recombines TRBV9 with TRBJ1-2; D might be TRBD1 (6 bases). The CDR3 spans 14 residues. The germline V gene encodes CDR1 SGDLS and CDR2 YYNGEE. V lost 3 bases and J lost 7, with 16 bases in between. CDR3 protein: CASSAIQGSGGYTF. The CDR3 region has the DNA TGTGCCAGCAGCGCCATTCAGGGGAGTGGTGGCTACACCTTC.

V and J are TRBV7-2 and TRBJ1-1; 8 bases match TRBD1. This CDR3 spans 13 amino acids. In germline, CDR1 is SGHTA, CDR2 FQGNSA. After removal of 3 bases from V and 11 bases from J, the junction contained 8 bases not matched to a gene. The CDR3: CASSLDRERKAFF. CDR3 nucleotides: TGTGCCAGCAGCTTGGACAGGGAGAGAAAGGCTTTCTTT.

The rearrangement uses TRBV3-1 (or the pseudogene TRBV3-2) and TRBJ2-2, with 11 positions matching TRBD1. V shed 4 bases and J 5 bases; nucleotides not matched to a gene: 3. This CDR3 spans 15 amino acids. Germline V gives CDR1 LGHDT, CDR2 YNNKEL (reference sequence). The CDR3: CASSPGTGGTGELFF. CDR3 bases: TGTGCCAGCAGCCCGGGGACAGGGGGGACCGGGGAGCTGTTTTTT.

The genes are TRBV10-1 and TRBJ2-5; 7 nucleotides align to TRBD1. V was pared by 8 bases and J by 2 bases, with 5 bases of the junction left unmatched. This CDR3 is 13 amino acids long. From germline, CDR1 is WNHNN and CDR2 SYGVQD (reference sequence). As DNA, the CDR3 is TGCGCCAGCTCGGGACAGTTTCAAGAGACCCAGTACTTC. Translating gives CASSGQFQETQYF.

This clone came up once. DNA for the CDR3: TGTGCCAGCAGTTACTCGGACACTAATCAGCCCCAGCATTTT. This encodes CASSYSDTNQPQHF. The chain has TRBV6-6 and TRBJ1-5; D is perhaps TRBD1 (5 bases). Germline loops: CDR1 MNHNY, CDR2 SVGAGI (reference sequence). With 0 bases removed from V and 4 bases from J, the gap between germline ends came to 7 bases. This CDR3 region has 14 residues.

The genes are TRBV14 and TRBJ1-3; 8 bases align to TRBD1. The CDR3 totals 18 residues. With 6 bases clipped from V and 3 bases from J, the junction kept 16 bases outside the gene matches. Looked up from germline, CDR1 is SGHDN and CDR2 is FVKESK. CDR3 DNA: TGTGCCAGCAGGCCAGCAGGGGGCCGTTTATCGGTTGGAAACACCATATATTTT. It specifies CASRPAGGRLSVGNTIYF.

The CDR3 nucleotides are TGTGCCAGCAGTATTTCCGGGACTCCTTACGTCGAGCAGTACTTC. It encodes CASSISGTPYVEQYF. The chain links TRBV6-2 or TRBV6-3 to TRBJ2-7; D is perhaps TRBD2 (6 bases). Germline loops: CDR1 MNHEY, CDR2 SVGEGT. CDR3 size: 15 residues. Trimming stripped 5 bases from V and 6 bases from J, with 20 bases between.

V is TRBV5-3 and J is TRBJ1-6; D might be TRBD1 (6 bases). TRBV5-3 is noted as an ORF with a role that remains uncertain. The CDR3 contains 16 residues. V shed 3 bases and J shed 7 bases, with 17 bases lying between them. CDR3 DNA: TGTGCCAGAAGCTCCGAAAAGGGGGTTGGGAATTCACCCCTCCACTTT. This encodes CARSSEKGVGNSPLHF.

CDR3 nucleotides: TGCAGTGCTCTCGACGGGGGTACGCAGTATTTT. Its protein is CSALDGGTQYF. The rearrangement joins TRBV20-1 to TRBJ2-3; maybe TRBD2 (6 bases). The CDR3 is made up of 11 amino acids. V gave up 5 bases and J gave up 8 bases, with 11 bases separating them. In germline, CDR1 is DFQATT, CDR2 SNEGSKA (reference sequence).

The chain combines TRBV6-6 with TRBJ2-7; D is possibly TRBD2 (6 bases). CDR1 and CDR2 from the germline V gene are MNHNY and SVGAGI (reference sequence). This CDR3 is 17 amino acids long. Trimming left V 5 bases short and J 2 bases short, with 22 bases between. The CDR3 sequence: CASSLRSPGLKTYEQYF. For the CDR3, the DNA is TGTGCCAGCAGTCTAAGAAGTCCGGGACTGAAGACCTACGAGCAGTACTTC.

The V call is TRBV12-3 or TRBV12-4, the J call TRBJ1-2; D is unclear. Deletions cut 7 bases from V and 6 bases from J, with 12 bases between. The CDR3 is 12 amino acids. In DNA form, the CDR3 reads TGTGCCAGCACCTCCCGTAGTAATGGCTACACCTTC. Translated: CASTSRSNGYTF.

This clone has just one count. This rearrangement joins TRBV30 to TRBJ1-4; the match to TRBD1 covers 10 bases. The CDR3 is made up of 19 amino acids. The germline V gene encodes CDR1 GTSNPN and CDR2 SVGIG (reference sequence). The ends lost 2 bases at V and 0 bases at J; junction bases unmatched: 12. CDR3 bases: TGTGCCTGGAGTACGACAGGGGGCGTGTATGCCGCAACTAATGAAAAACTGTTTTTT. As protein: CAWSTTGGVYAATNEKLFF.

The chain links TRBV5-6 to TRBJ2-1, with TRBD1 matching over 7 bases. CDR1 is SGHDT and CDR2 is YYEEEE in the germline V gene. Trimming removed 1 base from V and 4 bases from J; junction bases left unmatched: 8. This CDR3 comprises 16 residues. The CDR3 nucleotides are TGTGCCAGCAGCTTGTTGGGGACAGCTATATACAATGAGCAGTTCTTC. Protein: CASSLLGTAIYNEQFF.

CDR3 loop: CASSRGQGHYGYTF. CDR3 coding DNA: TGTGCCAGCAGCAGGGGACAGGGCCACTATGGCTACACCTTC. V and J are TRBV5-6 and TRBJ1-2; 9 bases line up with TRBD1. The V segment lost 4 bases and the J segment 3 bases; nucleotides outside the gene matches: 4. Germline V gives CDR1 SGHDT, CDR2 YYEEEE. This CDR3 has 14 residues.

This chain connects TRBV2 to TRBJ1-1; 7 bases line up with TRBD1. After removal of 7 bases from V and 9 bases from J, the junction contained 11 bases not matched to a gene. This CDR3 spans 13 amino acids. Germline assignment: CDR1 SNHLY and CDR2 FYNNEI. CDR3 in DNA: TGTGCCAGCAAGATGGGACAGAAAGTGAAAGCTTTCTTT. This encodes CASKMGQKVKAFF.

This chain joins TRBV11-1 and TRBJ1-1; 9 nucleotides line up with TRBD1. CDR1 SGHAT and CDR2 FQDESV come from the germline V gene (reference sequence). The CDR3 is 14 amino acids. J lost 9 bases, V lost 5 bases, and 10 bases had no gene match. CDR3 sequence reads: CASSPSGTGRKAFF. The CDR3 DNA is TGTGCCAGCAGCCCGTCCGGGACAGGGAGGAAAGCTTTCTTT.

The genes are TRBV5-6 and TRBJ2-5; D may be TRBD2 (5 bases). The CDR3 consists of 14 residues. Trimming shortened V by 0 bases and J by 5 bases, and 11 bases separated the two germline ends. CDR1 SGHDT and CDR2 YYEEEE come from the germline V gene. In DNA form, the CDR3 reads TGTGCCAGCAGCTTGGACGGGGTCGGGGAGACCCAGTACTTC. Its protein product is CASSLDGVGETQYF.

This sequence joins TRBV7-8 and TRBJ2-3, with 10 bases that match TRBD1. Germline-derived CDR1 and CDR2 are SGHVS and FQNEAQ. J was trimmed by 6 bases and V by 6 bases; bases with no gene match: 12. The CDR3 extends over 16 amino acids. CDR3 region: CASSPNRDRGSDTQYF. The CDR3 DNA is TGTGCCAGCAGTCCCAACCGGGACAGGGGATCGGATACGCAGTATTTT. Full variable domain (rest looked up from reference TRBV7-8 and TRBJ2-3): GAGVSQSPRYKVAKRGQDVALRCDPISGHVSLFWYQQALGQGPEFLTYFQNEAQLDKSGLPSDRFFAERPEGSVSTLKIQRTQQEDSAVYLCASSPNRDRGSDTQYFGPGTRLTVL.

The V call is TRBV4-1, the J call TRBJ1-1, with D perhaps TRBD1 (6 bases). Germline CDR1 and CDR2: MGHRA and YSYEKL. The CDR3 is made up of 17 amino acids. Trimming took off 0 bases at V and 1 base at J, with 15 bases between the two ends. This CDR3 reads CASSQDIQGHRNTEAFF. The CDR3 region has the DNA TGCGCCAGCAGCCAAGACATACAGGGACACCGGAACACTGAAGCTTTCTTT.

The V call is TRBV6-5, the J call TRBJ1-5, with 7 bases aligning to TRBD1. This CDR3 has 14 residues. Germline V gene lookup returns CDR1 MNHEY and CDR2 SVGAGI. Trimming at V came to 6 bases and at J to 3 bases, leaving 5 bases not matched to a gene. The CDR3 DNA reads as TGTGCCAGCAGGGCCGGGACAGTCAATCAGCCCCAGCATTTT. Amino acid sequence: CASRAGTVNQPQHF.

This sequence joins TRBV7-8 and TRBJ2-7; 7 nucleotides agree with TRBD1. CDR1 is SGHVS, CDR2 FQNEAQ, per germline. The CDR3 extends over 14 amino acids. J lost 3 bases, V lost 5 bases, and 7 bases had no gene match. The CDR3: CASSSTQGYYEQYF. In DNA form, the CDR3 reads TGTGCCAGCAGCAGCACACAGGGGTACTACGAGCAGTACTTC.